Listed below are T cell receptor beta chains from one sample, sequenced in a study of OX40 agonist ivuxolimab in advanced cancers. Assay used: immunoSEQ multiplex PCR; TCRdb lists only in-frame clones, some missing. The sample consists of roughly 65,000 clones, over 60% of them appearing once. The sequencing used CD4+ or CD8+ T cells sorted from blood, collected in a trial of the OX40 agonist ivuxolimab. Receptors were obtained from an adult with an advanced solid tumor such as melanoma, head and neck, liver or kidney cancer. Both conserved end residues are part of each CDR3. The D gene is left open where the match is weak. Clone size, where shown, is once, few, many, or a class for clones that have expanded.

j_call | d_call | v_call | clone_size | cdr3_aa | cdr3_nt
TRBJ1-5 | TRBD1 | TRBV6-1 | NA | CASSETGNSNQPQHF | TGTGCCAGCAGTGAGACAGGGAATAGCAATCAGCCCCAGCATTTT
TRBJ2-1 | TRBD2 | TRBV19 | NA | CASSIRLAGGPQVREQFF | TGTGCCAGTAGTATCCGACTAGCGGGGGGGCCACAGGTGAGGGAGCAGTTCTTC
TRBJ2-2 | NA | TRBV5-1 | NA | CASSYDIPNTGELFF | TGCGCCAGCAGCTACGACATACCGAACACCGGGGAGCTGTTTTTT
TRBJ2-3 | TRBD2 | TRBV5-1 | NA | CASSSGLAGVSTDTQYF | TGCGCCAGCAGCTCGGGACTAGCGGGGGTGAGCACAGATACGCAGTATTTT
TRBJ2-3 | NA | TRBV27 | NA | CASSRVESTDTQYF | TGTGCCAGCAGCCGTGTGGAATCCACAGATACGCAGTATTTT
TRBJ2-5 | NA | TRBV7-2 | NA | CASSLVQIRGETQYF | TGTGCCAGCAGCTTAGTCCAGATCAGGGGAGAGACCCAGTACTTC
TRBJ2-7 | TRBD1 | TRBV5-1 | NA | CASRPGQGIYEQYF | TGCGCCAGCAGACCCGGACAGGGAATCTACGAGCAGTACTTC
TRBJ1-1 | NA | TRBV7-9 | NA | CASSSYLNTEAFF | TGTGCCAGCAGCTCGTACCTGAACACTGAAGCTTTCTTT
TRBJ2-3 | NA | TRBV6-4 | NA | CASSPQPEGTQYF | TGTGCCAGCAGTCCCCAGCCGGAGGGTACGCAGTATTTT
TRBJ2-7 | NA | TRBV27 | NA | CASSSHLTWVSGGYEQYF | TGTGCCAGCAGTTCACACCTTACCTGGGTATCCGGCGGCTACGAGCAGTACTTC
TRBJ1-4 | NA | TRBV28 | NA | CASRTKGEKLFF | TGTGCCAGCAGAACCAAAGGCGAAAAACTGTTTTTT
TRBJ2-3 | NA | TRBV12-2 | NA | CASRLPHVGAKVGPGTDTQYF | NA
TRBJ1-1 | TRBD1 | TRBV6-6 | NA | CASRQGARNTEAFF | TGTGCCAGCAGACAGGGGGCGAGGAACACTGAAGCTTTCTTT
TRBJ2-1 | NA | TRBV5-4 | NA | CASRPLTRQGNEQFF | TGTGCCAGCAGACCACTGACTCGTCAGGGGAATGAGCAGTTCTTC
TRBJ2-7 | NA | TRBV2 | NA | CASRKAQVTSYEQYF | TGTGCCAGCAGGAAGGCACAGGTAACCTCCTACGAGCAGTACTTC
TRBJ2-7 | TRBD2 | TRBV5-4 | once | CASSQGKGLAAYEQYF | TGTGCCAGCAGCCAAGGGAAGGGACTAGCGGCCTACGAGCAGTACTTC
TRBJ1-1 | TRBD1 | TRBV5-1 | NA | CASSSTGGGGGTEAFF | TGCGCCAGCAGCTCCACAGGGGGCGGCGGTGGCACTGAAGCTTTCTTT
TRBJ1-2 | NA | TRBV19 | NA | CATHPRDGVNYGYTF | TGTGCCACCCATCCCAGGGACGGAGTTAACTATGGCTACACCTTC
TRBJ2-5 | TRBD1 | TRBV18 | NA | CASSPGTGRETQYF | TGTGCCAGCTCACCAGGGACAGGAAGGGAGACCCAGTACTTC
TRBJ1-1 | NA | TRBV19 | few | CASSRARTEAFF | TGTGCCAGTAGTCGAGCGCGCACTGAAGCTTTCTTT
TRBJ2-6 | NA | TRBV10-2 | NA | CASSVAGASGANVLTF | TGCGCCAGCAGCGTTGCGGGCGCCTCTGGGGCCAACGTCCTGACTTTC
TRBJ2-7 | NA | TRBV19 | NA | CASSPGLEYEQYF | TGTGCCAGTAGTCCCGGACTGGAATACGAGCAGTACTTC